These 16 T cell receptor beta chains were all obtained from the same sample, sequenced in a study of shared clonotypes between healthy human individuals. Libraries were prepared by immunoSEQ multiplex PCR; TCRdb keeps only in-frame clonotypes and omits some of them. The sample lists more than 2 million clones, just under 95% occurring once. CD8 cells classed as naive were CD45RO-negative and positively selected for CCR7, excluding terminally differentiated effector memory CD45RA+ cells. The sequencing sample was made of naive CD8+ T cells sorted from blood. Receptors originate from a man aged 18 to 35 in good health.

J is TRBJ2-1 and V is TRBV13; 7 bases line up with TRBD2. Germline V gene sequence: CDR1 PRHDT, CDR2 FYEKMQ (reference sequence). This CDR3 contains 14 residues. V lost 7 bases to trimming and J lost 8 bases; unmatched junction nucleotides: 11. CDR3 loop: CASIRGRVSDEQFF. CDR3 nucleotide sequence: TGTGCCAGCATCCGAGGGAGGGTCAGCGATGAGCAGTTCTTC. The full variable domain, with the rest looked up from reference TRBV13 and TRBJ2-1, is AAGVIQSPRHLIKEKRETATLKCYPIPRHDTVYWYQQGPGQDPQFLISFYEKMQSDKGSIPDRFSAQQFSDYHSELNMSSLELGDSALYFCASIRGRVSDEQFFGPGTRLTVL.

CDR3 in amino acids: CASSYSGSPGDTQYF. The DNA of the CDR3 is TGTGCCAGCAGTTATTCGGGCAGCCCCGGGGATACGCAGTATTTT. The gene calls are TRBV6-5 and TRBJ2-3; D remains ambiguous. Trimming removed 3 bases from V and 6 bases from J, with 16 bases in between. Germline CDR1 reads MNHEY; CDR2 reads SVGAGI. The CDR3 spans 15 residues.

About this clone itself: This CDR3 is also generated by other DNA sequences in the sample. The chain links TRBV11-2 to TRBJ2-1, with unresolved D. Germline CDR1 is SGHAT and CDR2 is FQNNGV. This CDR3 comprises 12 residues. With 3 bases removed from V and 5 bases from J, the gap between germline ends came to 5 bases. The CDR3 coding sequence is TGTGCCAGCAGCTTGGGCCACAATGAGCAGTTCTTC. Its protein product is CASSLGHNEQFF.

In the case of this clone: In the same sample, other DNA sequences code for this CDR3. The V call is TRBV4-1, the J call TRBJ2-7, with 14 bases fitting TRBD2. The V segment lost 3 bases and the J segment 2 bases; nucleotides outside the gene matches: 0. Germline assignment: CDR1 MGHRA and CDR2 YSYEKL. The length of the CDR3 is 15 residues. The CDR3 DNA follows: TGCGCCAGCAGCCAGACTAGCGGGGGGGCCTACGAGCAGTACTTC. Translation gives CASSQTSGGAYEQYF.

This chain links TRBV7-2 with TRBJ2-3; D might be TRBD1 (7 bases). Germline loops: CDR1 SGHTA, CDR2 FQGNSA. V was shortened by 3 bases and J by 5 bases, with 15 bases between the two germline ends. This CDR3 comprises 15 residues. The CDR3 DNA is TGTGCCAGCAGCTTGTTCAACAGGGGAGGAGATACGCAGTATTTT. Encoded protein: CASSLFNRGGDTQYF.

V and J are TRBV11-2 and TRBJ2-5; D gene uncertain. Trimming removed 1 base from V and 3 bases from J, with 3 bases in between. The CDR3 contains 12 residues. Germline V lookup: CDR1 SGHAT, CDR2 FQNNGV. The CDR3 DNA follows: TGTGCCAGCAGCTTAGCGAAAGAGACCCAGTACTTC. Amino acids: CASSLAKETQYF.

This sequence joins TRBV6-1 and TRBJ1-1, with D perhaps matching TRBD1 (5 bases). Germline CDR1 MNHNS, CDR2 SASEGT. The CDR3 contains 12 residues. V was cut by 4 bases and J by 7 bases, with 10 bases left in between. The CDR3 DNA reads as TGTGCCAGCAGTGGTCCGGGACGTGAAGCTTTCTTT. It encodes CASSGPGREAFF.

CDR3 DNA sequence: TGTGCCAGCAGCGGGCGCGCCGGACTAGAAGAGACCCAGTACTTC. As protein: CASSGRAGLEETQYF. The V call is TRBV5-4, the J call TRBJ2-5; 7 bases map to TRBD2. Trimming at V came to 4 bases and at J to 3 bases, leaving 9 bases not matched to a gene. The CDR3 totals 15 residues. Per germline, CDR1 SGHNT and CDR2 YYREEE (reference sequence).

The V call is TRBV5-8, the J call TRBJ1-5, with TRBD1 matching 9 bases. The CDR3 covers 17 residues. V lost 3 bases, J lost 2 bases, and 9 bases stayed unmatched. CDR1 is SGHTS and CDR2 is YDEGEE in the germline V gene. CDR3 amino acids: CASSSGQGMDGNQPQHF. The CDR3 DNA follows: TGTGCCAGCAGCTCGGGACAGGGCATGGATGGCAATCAGCCCCAGCATTTT.

Of note for this clone: The sample holds other DNA sequences that translate to the same CDR3. J is TRBJ1-5 and V is TRBV7-9; no firm D call. V was clipped by 5 bases and J by 0 bases, with 8 bases between them. Per the germline V gene, CDR1 is SEHNR and CDR2 is FQNEAQ (reference sequence). This CDR3 is built from 14 residues. CDR3 sequence reads: CASSVTDSNQPQHF. The CDR3, as DNA: TGTGCCAGCAGCGTGACCGATAGCAATCAGCCCCAGCATTTT.

This chain uses TRBV10-3 with TRBJ2-1; 10 bases are a match to TRBD2. The germline V gene encodes CDR1 ENHRY and CDR2 SYGVKD. This CDR3 has 14 residues. V gave up 6 bases and J gave up 5 bases; unmatched junction bases: 4. This CDR3 reads CAISGLAADNEQFF. The CDR3 region has the DNA TGTGCCATCAGCGGACTAGCGGCCGACAATGAGCAGTTCTTC.

The V gene is TRBV7-6, the J gene TRBJ2-7; either TRBD1 or TRBD2 may fit D (5 bases each). This CDR3 has 16 residues. The germline gives CDR1 SGHVS, CDR2 FNYEAQ. Trimming left V 1 base short and J 0 bases short, with 13 bases between. This CDR3 is CASSLVVAGSSYEQYF. Written as DNA, the CDR3 is TGTGCCAGCAGCTTAGTGGTGGCAGGGAGCTCCTACGAGCAGTACTTC.

The CDR3 loop is CASSLVGGNTIYF. DNA for the CDR3: TGTGCCAGCAGTTTAGTCGGTGGAAACACCATATATTTT. The chain combines TRBV27 with TRBJ1-3; D unclear. The CDR3 contains 13 residues. The V gene's germline CDR1 is MNHEY and CDR2 SMNVEV (reference sequence). The V and J ends lost 2 bases and 3 bases respectively, with 5 bases between them.

This CDR3 reads CASSLADSTGELFF. The CDR3 DNA follows: TGTGCCAGCAGCTTGGCGGACAGCACCGGGGAGCTGTTTTTT. V is TRBV5-6 and J is TRBJ2-2; the D gene is possibly TRBD1 (6 bases). The V gene lost 0 bases and the J gene lost 4 bases, with 7 bases spanning the gap. The CDR3 spans 14 residues. Germline-derived CDR1 and CDR2 are SGHDT and YYEEEE.

V gene TRBV9 combines with J gene TRBJ2-2; maybe TRBD1 (8 bases). V was pared by 3 bases and J by 6 bases, with 15 bases between. CDR3 size: 15 residues. CDR1 is SGDLS and CDR2 is YYNGEE in the germline V gene. CDR3 nucleotide sequence: TGTGCCAGCAGCGGATCCACAGGGGGGGCCGGGGAGCTGTTTTTT. As protein: CASSGSTGGAGELFF.

The chain recombines TRBV27 with TRBJ2-6; D unclear. V dropped 10 bases and J dropped 0 bases, with 22 bases sitting between them. The CDR3 runs to 18 residues. Germline-derived CDR1 and CDR2 are MNHEY and SMNVEV (reference sequence). CDR3 region: CATYPYHGPPSGANVLTF. CDR3 sequence (DNA): TGTGCCACCTACCCTTATCACGGACCCCCCTCTGGGGCCAACGTCCTGACTTTC.